A single T cell receptor (beta chain) is shown here with its context. Its antigen is unknown. This entry comes from a study of T cells after yellow fever vaccination. General study points: Few clonotypes appeared in both CD4 and CD8 compartments.

It was through 5'RACE template switching that TCR cDNA was made, with a universal primer site and UMIs added. TCRdb re-called the 5' RACE reads with MiXCR, one entry per CDR3 protein. The sample gives fewer than 350,000 distinct CDR3 sequences, around 4.5% of which show up once; roughly 19% is in the top ten. Trimming stripped 1 base from V and 1 base from J, with 16 bases between. The germline gives CDR1 DFQATT, CDR2 SNEGSKA (reference sequence). The CDR3 runs to 16 residues. The gene calls are TRBV20-1 and TRBJ2-5; D assignment may be TRBD1 or TRBD2 (5 bases each). The clonotype originates from a young man who received the YFV17D yellow fever vaccine. The material was PBMCs, obtained 15 days after the yellow fever booster vaccination. The CDR3 bases are TGCAGTGCTAGAGGCCGCAGGGACCTCACCCAAGAGACCCAGTACTTC. The encoded protein is CSARGRRDLTQETQYF.